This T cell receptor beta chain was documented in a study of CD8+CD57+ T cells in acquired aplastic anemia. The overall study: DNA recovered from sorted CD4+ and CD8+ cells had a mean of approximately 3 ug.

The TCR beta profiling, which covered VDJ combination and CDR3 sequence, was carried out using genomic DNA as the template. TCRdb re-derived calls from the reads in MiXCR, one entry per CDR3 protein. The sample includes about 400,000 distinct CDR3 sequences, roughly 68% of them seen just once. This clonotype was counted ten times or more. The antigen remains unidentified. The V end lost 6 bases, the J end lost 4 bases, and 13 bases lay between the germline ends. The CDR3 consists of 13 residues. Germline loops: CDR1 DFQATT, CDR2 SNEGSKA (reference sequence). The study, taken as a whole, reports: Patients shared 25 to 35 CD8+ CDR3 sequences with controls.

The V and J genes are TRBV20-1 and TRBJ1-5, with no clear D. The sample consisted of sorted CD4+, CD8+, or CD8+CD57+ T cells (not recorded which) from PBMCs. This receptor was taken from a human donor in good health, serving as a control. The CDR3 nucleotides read TGCAGTGCGCCAGCCGGGGTAAATCAGCCCCAGCATTTT. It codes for CSAPAGVNQPQHF.